The T cell receptor beta chain described here comes from a study of shared clonotypes between healthy human individuals. The length of the CDR3 is 15 residues. Germline loops: CDR1 MDHEN, CDR2 SYDVKM. The trim removed 3 bases at V and 2 bases at J, leaving 6 bases unmatched. Every immunoSEQ plate was one replicate of a subset's evenly spread DNA. Repertoires were generated with immunoSEQ multiplex PCR, while TCRdb's copy carries only in-frame clones and drops some. The sample has about half a million clones; 70% to 85% are singletons. Genomic DNA came from 70 million to 100 million PBMCs in unsorted samples. This clone has only one observation.

The material sequenced was PBMCs. The chain carries TRBV28 and TRBJ2-7; 8 nucleotides agree with TRBD1. This receptor was identified in a woman between 35 and 50 years old in good health. Some clones in this sample may be carry-over from other donors' samples. The CDR3 DNA sequence: TGTGCCAGCAGTTTTGGGGGGACAGGCGCCTACGAGCAGTACTTC. Its translation: CASSFGGTGAYEQYF. Full variable domain (rest looked up from reference TRBV28 and TRBJ2-7): DVKVTQSSRYLVKRTGEKVFLECVQDMDHENMFWYRQDPGLGLRLIYFSYDVKMKEKGDIPEGYSVSREKKERFSLILESASTNQTSMYLCASSFGGTGAYEQYFGPGTRLTVT.